Below, one TCR beta chain is given with its context. Its antigen remains unidentified. Clones were read by immunoSEQ multiplex PCR, and TCRdb kept only the in-frame ones, dropping some. The table lists 85,000 to 100,000 clones, about 86% of them singletons, with 6.3% in the top ten. The data stem from a study of T cell responses to AZD1222 COVID-19 vaccine. Study-wide findings and caveats: Reportedly, nearly half the spike-specific TCRs target unmutated variant regions. Among vaccine-associated CD4 TCRs, coverage spanned spike, with dominance at 160-218 and 743-854. Among AZD1222 vaccinees, only six or seven were seropositive at baseline.

Looked up from germline, CDR1 is SGHDT and CDR2 is YYEEEE. This CDR3 is built from 14 residues. V gave up 0 bases and J gave up 6 bases; unmatched junction bases: 3. The sequenced sample was peripheral blood, obtained on day 0 of AZD1222 vaccination. This chain links TRBV5-6 with TRBJ2-1, with 7 bases fitting TRBD2. This receptor was obtained from an adult in good health. CDR3 nucleotide sequence: TGTGCCAGCAGCTTGGGACTAGCCGTCAATGAGCAGTTCTTC. Protein sequence: CASSLGLAVNEQFF.